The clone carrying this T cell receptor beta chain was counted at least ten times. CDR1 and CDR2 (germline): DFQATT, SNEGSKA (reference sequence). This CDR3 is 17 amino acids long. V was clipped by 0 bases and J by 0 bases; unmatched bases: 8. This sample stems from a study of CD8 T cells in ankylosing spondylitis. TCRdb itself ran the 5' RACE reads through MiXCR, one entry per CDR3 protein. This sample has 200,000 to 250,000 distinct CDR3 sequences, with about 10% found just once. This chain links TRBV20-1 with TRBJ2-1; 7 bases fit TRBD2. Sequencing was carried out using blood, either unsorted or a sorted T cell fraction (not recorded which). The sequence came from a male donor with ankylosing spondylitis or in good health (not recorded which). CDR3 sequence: CSARDLGGTNSYNEQFF. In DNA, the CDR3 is TGCAGTGCTAGAGATCTCGGGGGGACCAACTCCTACAATGAGCAGTTCTTC.